This TCR beta chain was sequenced in a study of tumor and adjacent non-tumor tissue in lung cancer. Study-wide context: The patients, 9 to 11 men and about 5 women, were roughly 30 to 80 with stage I to III disease.

Whole-study results and caveats: Compared with tumor, normal lung showed significantly lower TCR diversity.

This clonotype has only one observation. Its cognate antigen is unknown. Sequence at one end of the junction differs from germline and may be a read error. Three rounds of nested PCR, following a modified ARM-PCR protocol, produced the TCRbeta library. Via MiXCR, TCRdb re-called the multiplex PCR reads, giving one row per CDR3 protein. The data show about 110,000 distinct CDR3 sequences, approximately 87% seen once. RNA was extracted from bulk tissue without any cell sorting. The clonotype comes from a man aged 70-80 years with non-small cell lung cancer. Sequencing was carried out using lung tumor tissue.

The CDR3 loop reads CASSLHKRDWTSYNEQFF. The CDR3 DNA reads as TGTGCCAGCAGCTTACATAAGCGGGACTGGACCTCCTACAACGAGCAGTTCTTC. This chain uses TRBV11-2 with TRBJ2-1; 7 bases agree with TRBD2. Germline loops: CDR1 SGHAT, CDR2 FQNNGV. The CDR3 consists of 18 residues.